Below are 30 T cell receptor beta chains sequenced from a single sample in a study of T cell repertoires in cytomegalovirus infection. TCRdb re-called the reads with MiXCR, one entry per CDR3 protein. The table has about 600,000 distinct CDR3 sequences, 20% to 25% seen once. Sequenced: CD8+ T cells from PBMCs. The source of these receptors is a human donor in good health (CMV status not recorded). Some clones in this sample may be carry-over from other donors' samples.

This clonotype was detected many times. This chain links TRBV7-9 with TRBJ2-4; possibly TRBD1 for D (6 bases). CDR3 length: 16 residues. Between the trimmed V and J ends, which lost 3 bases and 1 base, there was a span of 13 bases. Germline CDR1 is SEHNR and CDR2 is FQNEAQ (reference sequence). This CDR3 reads CASSFETGPAKNIQYF. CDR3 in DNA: TGTGCCAGCAGCTTCGAAACAGGGCCTGCCAAAAACATTCAGTACTTC.

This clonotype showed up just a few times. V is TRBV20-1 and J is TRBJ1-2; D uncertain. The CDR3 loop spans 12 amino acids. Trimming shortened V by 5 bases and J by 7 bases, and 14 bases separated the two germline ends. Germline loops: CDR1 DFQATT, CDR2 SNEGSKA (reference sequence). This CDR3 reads CSAGWSFGGYTF. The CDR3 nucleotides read TGCAGTGCTGGTTGGAGTTTTGGTGGCTACACCTTC.

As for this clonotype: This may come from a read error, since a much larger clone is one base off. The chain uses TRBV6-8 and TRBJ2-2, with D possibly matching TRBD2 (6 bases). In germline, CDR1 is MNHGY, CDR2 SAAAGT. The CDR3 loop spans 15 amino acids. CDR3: CASSYWLANIGELFF. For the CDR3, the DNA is TGTGCCAGCAGTTACTGGCTAGCGAACATCGGGGAGCTGTTTTTT.

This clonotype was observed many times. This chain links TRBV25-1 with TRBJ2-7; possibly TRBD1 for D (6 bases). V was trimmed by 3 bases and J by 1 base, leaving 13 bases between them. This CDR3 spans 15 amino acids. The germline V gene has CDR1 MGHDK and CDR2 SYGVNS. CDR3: CASSDPSTGSYEQYV. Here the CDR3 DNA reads TGTGCCAGCAGTGACCCATCGACAGGATCCTACGAGCAGTACGTC.

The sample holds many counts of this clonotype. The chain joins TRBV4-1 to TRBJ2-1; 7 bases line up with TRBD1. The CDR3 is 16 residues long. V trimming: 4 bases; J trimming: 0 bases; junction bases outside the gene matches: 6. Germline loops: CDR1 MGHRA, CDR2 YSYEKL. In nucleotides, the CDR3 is TGCGCCAGCAGCCTACGGGACAGTAGCTCCTACAATGAGCAGTTCTTC. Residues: CASSLRDSSSYNEQFF.

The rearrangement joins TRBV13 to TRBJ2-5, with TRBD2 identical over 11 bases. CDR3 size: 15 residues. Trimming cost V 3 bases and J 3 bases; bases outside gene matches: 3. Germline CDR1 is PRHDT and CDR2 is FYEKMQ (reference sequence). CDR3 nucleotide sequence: TGTGCCAGCAGCTTTCCGACTAGCGGGGAAGAGACCCAGTACTTC. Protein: CASSFPTSGEETQYF.

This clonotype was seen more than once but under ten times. This chain's CDR3 is CASSFHGGANTGELFF. The CDR3 DNA reads TGTGCCAGCAGCTTCCACGGGGGCGCGAACACCGGGGAGCTGTTTTTT. The V call is TRBV5-5, the J call TRBJ2-2, with D perhaps being TRBD1 or TRBD2 (6 bases each). V shed 2 bases and J shed 0 bases, with 11 bases lying between them. Germline CDR1 SGHKS, CDR2 YYEKEE (reference sequence). The CDR3 is 16 residues long.

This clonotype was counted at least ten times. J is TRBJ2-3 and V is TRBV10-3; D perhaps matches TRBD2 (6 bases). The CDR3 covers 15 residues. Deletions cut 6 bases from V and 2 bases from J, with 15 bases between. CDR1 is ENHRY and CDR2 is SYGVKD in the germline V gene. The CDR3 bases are TGTGCCATCAGGACATTTAGCGGATCCACAGATACGCAGTATTTT. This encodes CAIRTFSGSTDTQYF.

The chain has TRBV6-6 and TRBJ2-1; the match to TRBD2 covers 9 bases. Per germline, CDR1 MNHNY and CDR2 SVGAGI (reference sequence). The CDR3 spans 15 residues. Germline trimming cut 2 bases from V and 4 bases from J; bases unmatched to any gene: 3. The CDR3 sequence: CASSYTLAGYNEQFF. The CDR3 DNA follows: TGTGCCAGCAGTTACACGCTAGCGGGGTACAATGAGCAGTTCTTC.

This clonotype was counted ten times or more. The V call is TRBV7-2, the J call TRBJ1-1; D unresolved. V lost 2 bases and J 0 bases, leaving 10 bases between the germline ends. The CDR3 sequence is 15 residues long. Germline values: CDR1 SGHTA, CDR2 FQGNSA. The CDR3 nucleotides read TGTGCCAGCAGCTTAAAAAACAGAATGAACACTGAAGCTTTCTTT. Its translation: CASSLKNRMNTEAFF. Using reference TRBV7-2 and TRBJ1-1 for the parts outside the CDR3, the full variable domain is GAGVSQSPSNKVTEKGKDVELRCDPISGHTALYWYRQSLGQGLEFLIYFQGNSAPDKSGLPSDRFSAERTGGSVSTLTIQRTQQEDSAVYLCASSLKNRMNTEAFFGQGTRLTVV.

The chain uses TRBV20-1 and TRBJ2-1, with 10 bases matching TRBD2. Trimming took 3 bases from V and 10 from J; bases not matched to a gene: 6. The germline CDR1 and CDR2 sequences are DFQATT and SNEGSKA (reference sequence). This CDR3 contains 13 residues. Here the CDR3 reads CSASSSGGAEQFF. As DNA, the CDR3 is TGCAGTGCTAGTTCGAGCGGGGGGGCAGAGCAGTTCTTC.

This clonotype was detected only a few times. The CDR3 sequence is CATSKTIRDVETQYF. CDR3 nucleotide sequence: TGTGCCACCAGTAAGACCATCAGGGACGTAGAGACCCAGTACTTC. This chain joins TRBV15 and TRBJ2-5; TRBD1 or TRBD2 may be the D gene (5 bases each). The CDR3 loop spans 15 amino acids. Germline V gives CDR1 LNHNV, CDR2 YYDKDF (reference sequence). The germline V and J ends were trimmed by 6 bases and 4 bases, with 18 bases remaining between them.

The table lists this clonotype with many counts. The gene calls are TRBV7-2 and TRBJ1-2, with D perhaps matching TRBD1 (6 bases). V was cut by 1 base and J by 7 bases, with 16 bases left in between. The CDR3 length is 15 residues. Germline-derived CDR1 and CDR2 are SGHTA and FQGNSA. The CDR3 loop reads CASSLDFDLGGGYTF. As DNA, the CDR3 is TGTGCCAGCAGCTTAGATTTTGATCTAGGGGGTGGCTACACCTTC.

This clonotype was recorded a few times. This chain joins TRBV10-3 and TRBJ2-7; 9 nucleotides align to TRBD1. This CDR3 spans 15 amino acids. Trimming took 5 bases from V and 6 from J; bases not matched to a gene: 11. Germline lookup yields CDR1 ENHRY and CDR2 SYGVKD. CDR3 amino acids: CAISRVRDRVIEQYV. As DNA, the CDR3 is TGTGCCATCAGTAGAGTCAGGGACAGGGTTATCGAGCAGTACGTC.

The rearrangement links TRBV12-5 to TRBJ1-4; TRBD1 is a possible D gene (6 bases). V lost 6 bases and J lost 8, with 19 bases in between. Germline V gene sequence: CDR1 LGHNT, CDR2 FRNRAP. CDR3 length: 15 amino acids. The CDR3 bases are TGTGCTAGTGGCACCTCAGGGGAACAGCGGGAAAAACTGTTTTTT. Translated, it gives CASGTSGEQREKLFF.

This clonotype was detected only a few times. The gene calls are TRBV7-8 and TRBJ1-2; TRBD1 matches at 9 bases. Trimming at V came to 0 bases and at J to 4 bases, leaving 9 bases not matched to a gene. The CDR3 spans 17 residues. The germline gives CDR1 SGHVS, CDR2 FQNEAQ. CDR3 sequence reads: CASSLASPGQGFYGYTF. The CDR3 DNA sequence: TGTGCCAGCAGCTTAGCCTCTCCGGGACAGGGCTTCTATGGCTACACCTTC. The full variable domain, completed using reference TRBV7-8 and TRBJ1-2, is GAGVSQSPRYKVAKRGQDVALRCDPISGHVSLFWYQQALGQGPEFLTYFQNEAQLDKSGLPSDRFFAERPEGSVSTLKIQRTQQEDSAVYLCASSLASPGQGFYGYTFGSGTRLTVV.

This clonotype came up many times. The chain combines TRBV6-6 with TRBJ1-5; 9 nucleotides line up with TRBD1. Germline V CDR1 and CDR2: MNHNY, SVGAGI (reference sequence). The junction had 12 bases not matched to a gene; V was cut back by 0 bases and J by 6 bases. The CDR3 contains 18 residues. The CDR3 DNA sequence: TGTGCCAGCAGTTACTCGGACCCCGGGACAGGGCTGAGTCAGCCCCAGCATTTT. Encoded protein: CASSYSDPGTGLSQPQHF.

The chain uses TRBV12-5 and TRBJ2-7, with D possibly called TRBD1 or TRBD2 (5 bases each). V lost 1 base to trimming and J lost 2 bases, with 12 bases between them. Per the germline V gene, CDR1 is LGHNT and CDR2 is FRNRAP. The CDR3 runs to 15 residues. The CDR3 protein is CASGLASGRTYEQYF. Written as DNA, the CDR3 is TGTGCTAGTGGTTTGGCCTCGGGACGGACCTACGAGCAGTACTTC.

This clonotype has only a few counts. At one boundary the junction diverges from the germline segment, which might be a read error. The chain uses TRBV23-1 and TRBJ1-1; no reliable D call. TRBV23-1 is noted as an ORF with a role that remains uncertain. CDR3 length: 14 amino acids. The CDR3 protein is CASSHSRSSRLANF. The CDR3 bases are TGCGCCAGCAGTCACTCACGGAGTTCGAGACTGGCGAACTTT.

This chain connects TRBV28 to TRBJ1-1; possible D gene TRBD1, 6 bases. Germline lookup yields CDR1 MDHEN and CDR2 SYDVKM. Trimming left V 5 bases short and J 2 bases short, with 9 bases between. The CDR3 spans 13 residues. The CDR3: CASSEDSNTEAFF. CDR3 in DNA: TGTGCCAGCAGTGAGGACAGCAACACTGAAGCTTTCTTT.

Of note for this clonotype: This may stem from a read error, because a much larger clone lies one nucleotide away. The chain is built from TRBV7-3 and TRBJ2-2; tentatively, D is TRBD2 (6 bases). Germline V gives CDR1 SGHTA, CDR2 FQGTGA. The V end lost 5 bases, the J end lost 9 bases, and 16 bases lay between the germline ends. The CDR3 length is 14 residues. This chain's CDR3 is CASSPESGLRELFF. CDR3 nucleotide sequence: TGTGCCAGCAGCCCCGAGTCGGGACTTCGGGAGCTGTTTTTT.

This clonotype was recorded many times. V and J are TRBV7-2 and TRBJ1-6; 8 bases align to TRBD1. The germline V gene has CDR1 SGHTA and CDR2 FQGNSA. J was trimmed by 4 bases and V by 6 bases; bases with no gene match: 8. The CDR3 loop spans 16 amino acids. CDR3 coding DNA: TGTGCCAGCAGACAGCCGGGACAGGAATATAATTCACCCCTCCACTTT. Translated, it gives CASRQPGQEYNSPLHF.

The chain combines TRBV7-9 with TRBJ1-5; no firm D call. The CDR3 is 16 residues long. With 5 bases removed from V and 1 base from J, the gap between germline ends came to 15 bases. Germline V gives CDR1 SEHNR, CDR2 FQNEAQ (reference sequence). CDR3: CASSPLPGASNQPQHF. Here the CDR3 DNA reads TGTGCCAGCAGCCCCCTTCCGGGTGCGAGCAATCAGCCCCAGCATTTT.

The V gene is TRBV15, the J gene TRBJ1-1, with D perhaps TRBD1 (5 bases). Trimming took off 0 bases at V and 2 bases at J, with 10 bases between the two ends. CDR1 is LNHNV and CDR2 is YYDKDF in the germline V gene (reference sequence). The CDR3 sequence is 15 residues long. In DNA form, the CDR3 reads TGTGCCACCAGCAGAGATTTGGGGGTAAACACTGAAGCTTTCTTT. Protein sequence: CATSRDLGVNTEAFF. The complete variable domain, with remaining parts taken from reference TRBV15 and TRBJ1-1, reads DAMVIQNPRYQVTQFGKPVTLSCSQTLNHNVMYWYQQKSSQAPKLLFHYYDKDFNNEADTPDNFQSRRPNTSFCFLDIRSPGLGDTAMYLCATSRDLGVNTEAFFGQGTRLTVV.

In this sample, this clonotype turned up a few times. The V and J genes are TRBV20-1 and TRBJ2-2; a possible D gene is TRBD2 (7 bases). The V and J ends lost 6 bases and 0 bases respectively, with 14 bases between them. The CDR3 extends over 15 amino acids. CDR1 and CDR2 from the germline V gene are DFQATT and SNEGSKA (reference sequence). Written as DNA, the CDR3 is TGCAGTGCCCGAGGGGGGGTCTCGAACACCGGGGAGCTGTTTTTT. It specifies CSARGGVSNTGELFF.

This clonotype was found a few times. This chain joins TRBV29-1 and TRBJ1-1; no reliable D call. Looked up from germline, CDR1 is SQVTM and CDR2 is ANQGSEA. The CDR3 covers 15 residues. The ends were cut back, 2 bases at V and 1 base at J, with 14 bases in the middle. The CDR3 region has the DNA TGCAGCGTTGAAACCACCCAAAGAACGAACACTGAAGCTTTCTTT. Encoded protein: CSVETTQRTNTEAFF.

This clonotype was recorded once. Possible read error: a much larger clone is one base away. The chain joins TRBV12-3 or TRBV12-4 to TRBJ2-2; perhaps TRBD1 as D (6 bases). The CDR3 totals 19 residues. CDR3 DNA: TGTGCCAACAGTTTTACAGGGCTCGTAGGGAGCCCGAACACCGGGGAGCTGTTTTTT. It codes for CANSFTGLVGSPNTGELFF.

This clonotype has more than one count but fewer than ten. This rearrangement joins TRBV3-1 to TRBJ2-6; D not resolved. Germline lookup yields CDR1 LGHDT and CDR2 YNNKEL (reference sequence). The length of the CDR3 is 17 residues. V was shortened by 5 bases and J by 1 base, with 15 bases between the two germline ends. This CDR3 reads CASSSLTDPSGANVLTF. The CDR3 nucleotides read TGTGCCAGCAGCTCTCTCACAGACCCGTCTGGGGCCAACGTCCTGACTTTC.

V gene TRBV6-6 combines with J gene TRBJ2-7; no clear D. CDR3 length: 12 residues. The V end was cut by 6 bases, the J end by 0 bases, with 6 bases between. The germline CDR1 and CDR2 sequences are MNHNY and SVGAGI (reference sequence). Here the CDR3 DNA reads TGTGCCAGCAGGGCGAGCTCCTACGAGCAGTACTTC. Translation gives CASRASSYEQYF.

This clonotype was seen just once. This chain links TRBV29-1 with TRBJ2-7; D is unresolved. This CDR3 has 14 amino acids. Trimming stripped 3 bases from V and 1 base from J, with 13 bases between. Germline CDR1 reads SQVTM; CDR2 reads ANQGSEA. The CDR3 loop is CSVELGQFSYEQYF. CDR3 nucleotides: TGCAGCGTTGAGTTAGGGCAGTTTTCCTACGAGCAGTACTTC.